This T cell receptor (beta chain) comes out of a study of beta chain features in type 1 diabetes. Isolated RNA was reverse transcribed in full, so expressed TCRB transcripts were sequenced. An average approximately 4 million reads came from naive, central memory and regulatory T cell samples. TCRdb's copy holds only in-frame clones and misses some; the assay was immunoSEQ multiplex PCR. Altogether 620,000 or so clones are present, roughly 15% being singletons, with the ten largest covering under 0.095%. Central memory, naive, regulatory and stem cell-like memory CD4+ cells were sorted by CD45RO/CCR7/CD25/CD127/CD95/CD27. In the case of this clone: What it binds is not known.

There are 11 residues in the CDR3. Germline loops: CDR1 SQVTM, CDR2 ANQGSEA. V was cut by 6 bases and J by 5 bases, with 9 bases left in between. Whole-study findings and limits: Moderate but significant shortening of TCRB CDR3s was recorded in all four CD4+ subsets from Type 1 diabetes patients. Insertion counts at VDJ junctions were lower in type 1 diabetes patients, who also showed more deletions there.

The V gene is TRBV29-1, the J gene TRBJ2-3; D perhaps matches TRBD1 (6 bases). The sequence was collected from a man younger than 30 in good health. Material: naive CD4+ T cells from blood. CDR3 sequence (DNA): TGCAGCGTCACAGGGCGAGATACGCAGTATTTT. This sequence encodes CSVTGRDTQYF.